This paragraph reports one TCR beta chain. This specimen belongs to a study of blood T cell repertoires in COVID-19. Overall study: Sites across the United States, Italy and Spain contributed samples from acute and convalescent COVID-19. T cells, B-cell-depleted T cells, or PBMCs provided the cDNA or gDNA that served as material.

V was trimmed by 0 bases and J by 15 bases, leaving 12 bases between them. This CDR3 has 13 residues. Germline loops: CDR1 KGHSH, CDR2 LQKENI. Enrollees, about 18 to 89 years old, lived in 24 US areas. Original data processing: Cell counts per sample came from amplifying reference gene primers. The data were produced by immunoSEQ multiplex PCR, yet TCRdb's version contains in-frame clones alone and is incomplete. Clonal size and the V and J genes are those of that table, whereas D and trimming came from the DNA. The sample consists of roughly 520,000 clones, 88% of them appearing once. The sequence came from a woman between 40 and 50 years old who had recovered from COVID-19. The material sequenced was PBMCs or T cells enriched from blood (not recorded which). The chain joins TRBV18 to TRBJ1-6; D may be TRBD1 (6 bases). In nucleotides, the CDR3 is TGTGCCAGCTCACCACCGGGGGACACCCGCCTCCACTTT. Protein: CASSPPGDTRLHF.